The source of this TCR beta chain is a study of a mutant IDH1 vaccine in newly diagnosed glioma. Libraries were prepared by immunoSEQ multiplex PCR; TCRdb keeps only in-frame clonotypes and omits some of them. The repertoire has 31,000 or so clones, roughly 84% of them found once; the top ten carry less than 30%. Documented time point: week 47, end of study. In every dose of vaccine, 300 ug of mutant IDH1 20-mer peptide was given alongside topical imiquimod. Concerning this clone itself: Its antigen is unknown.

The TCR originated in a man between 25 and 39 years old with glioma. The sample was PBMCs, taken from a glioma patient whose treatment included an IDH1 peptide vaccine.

CDR3 bases: TGTGCCAGTAGTACTCAGACAGGGAACTATGGCTACACCTTC. It specifies CASSTQTGNYGYTF. J is TRBJ1-2 and V is TRBV19; 7 positions agree with TRBD1. This CDR3 contains 14 residues. V lost 4 bases, J lost 2 bases, and 4 bases stayed unmatched. CDR1 and CDR2 from the germline V gene are LNHDA and SQIVND (reference sequence).